This TCR beta chain was captured by sequencing in a study of CD4 and CD8 cells across lung adenocarcinoma regions. The CDR3 extends over 17 amino acids. The germline CDR1 and CDR2 sequences are MNHEY and SMNVEV (reference sequence). TCRdb called the PCR reads again in MiXCR, with one record for every CDR3 protein. Of about 19,000 distinct CDR3 sequences in the sample, about half were seen once. Notes on this clonotype: A junction boundary mismatches the germline segment, possibly from a read error.

Samples came from patients with localized non-small cell lung adenocarcinoma. This TCR was recovered from a male donor with lung adenocarcinoma. The CD4 and CD8 labels of this study may be unreliable. Sequencing was performed on CD4+ T cells from the margin of a lung tumor. This sequence joins TRBV27 and TRBJ2-3; D assignment may be TRBD1 or TRBD2 (5 bases each). The CDR3 DNA reads TGTGCCATCAGTGCGGGCCGACGGGCCCGTGAGACAGAGACGCAGTACTTT. Encoded protein: CAISAGRRARETETQYF.